This passage covers 30 T cell receptor beta chains from one sample sequenced in a study of blood T cell repertoires in COVID-19. The method was immunoSEQ multiplex PCR; TCRdb's version includes in-frame clones alone and lacks a portion of them. The repertoire includes a few hundred thousand clones, approximately 86% of them detected once, and around 3.6% sits in the top ten. Sequenced: peripheral blood. The receptors shown here come from a man younger than 30 with active or convalescent COVID-19.

The CDR3 sequence: CASSLGQNTEAFF. CDR3 sequence (DNA): TGTGCCAGCAGTTTGGGACAGAACACTGAAGCTTTCTTT. The chain is built from TRBV6-5 and TRBJ1-1; weak D call: TRBD1 (6 bases). V lost 4 bases, J lost 1 base, and 7 bases lay in between. This CDR3 is built from 13 residues. CDR1 is MNHEY, CDR2 SVGAGI, per germline.

The chain combines TRBV13 with TRBJ2-7; 7 positions agree with TRBD2. The V gene's germline CDR1 is PRHDT and CDR2 FYEKMQ (reference sequence). The CDR3 length is 12 residues. Germline trimming cut 3 bases from V and 5 bases from J; bases unmatched to any gene: 1. CDR3 DNA: TGTGCCAGCAGCTTGGGGAGGGACGAGCAGTACTTC. This codes for CASSLGRDEQYF. The full variable domain, with the rest looked up from reference TRBV13 and TRBJ2-7, is AAGVIQSPRHLIKEKRETATLKCYPIPRHDTVYWYQQGPGQDPQFLISFYEKMQSDKGSIPDRFSAQQFSDYHSELNMSSLELGDSALYFCASSLGRDEQYFGPGTRLTVT.

The V gene is TRBV9, the J gene TRBJ2-1; D might be TRBD1 (5 bases). Germline V gives CDR1 SGDLS, CDR2 YYNGEE. V was trimmed by 0 bases and J by 1 base, leaving 11 bases between them. The CDR3 has 16 residues. The CDR3 region is CASSVGQGYSYNEQFF. CDR3 DNA: TGTGCCAGCAGCGTAGGGCAGGGCTATTCCTACAATGAGCAGTTCTTC.

The chain uses TRBV14 and TRBJ2-4; no firm D call. V lost 6 bases to trimming and J lost 5 bases, with 11 bases between them. In germline, CDR1 is SGHDN, CDR2 FVKESK. There are 13 residues in the CDR3. In nucleotides, the CDR3 is TGTGCCAGCAGTCCCACCCGGGAAAACATTCAGTACTTC. Translation gives CASSPTRENIQYF. Full variable domain (rest looked up from reference TRBV14 and TRBJ2-4): EAGVTQFPSHSVIEKGQTVTLRCDPISGHDNLYWYRRVMGKEIKFLLHFVKESKQDESGMPNNRFLAERTGGTYSTLKVQPAELEDSGVYFCASSPTRENIQYFGAGTRLSVL.

This clone was recorded once. CDR3 loop: CASSREGRSGANVLTF. The CDR3 coding sequence is TGCGCCAGCAGCCGGGAAGGACGCTCTGGGGCCAACGTCCTGACTTTC. The J gene is TRBJ2-6, the V gene TRBV5-1; D is possibly TRBD2 (5 bases). V lost 4 bases and J 0 bases, leaving 11 bases between the germline ends. The CDR3 contains 16 residues. CDR1 and CDR2 (germline): SGHRS, YFSETQ.

V is TRBV5-6 and J is TRBJ2-5; D gene uncertain. The germline V gene encodes CDR1 SGHDT and CDR2 YYEEEE. The CDR3 spans 14 residues. The V gene lost 1 base and the J gene lost 2 bases, with 9 bases spanning the gap. CDR3 protein: CASSLLAVQETQYF. The CDR3 DNA sequence: TGTGCCAGCAGCTTGTTGGCAGTACAAGAGACCCAGTACTTC.

The rearrangement uses TRBV29-1 and TRBJ1-2; 10 bases align to TRBD1. The J segment lost 4 bases and the V segment lost 6 bases, leaving 5 bases of the junction unmatched. The V gene's germline CDR1 is SQVTM and CDR2 ANQGSEA. This CDR3 has 13 amino acids. CDR3 DNA: TGCAGCGTCCGGGACAGGGGAATCTATGGCTACACCTTC. Protein product: CSVRDRGIYGYTF.

Concerning this clone itself: At one of its ends the junction is not consistent with the germline gene, which may arise from a read error. The rearrangement joins TRBV2 to TRBJ2-4, with a possible D match to TRBD1 (5 bases). CDR1 is SNHLY, CDR2 FYNNEI, per germline. The CDR3 runs 11 residues. The DNA for the CDR3 is TGTGCCAGCAGTGATTGGGCAGGGTCACACTTC. Translated, it gives CASSDWAGSHF.

The V and J genes are TRBV30 and TRBJ1-4, with 7 bases fitting TRBD1. The CDR3 contains 14 residues. The J segment lost 0 bases and the V segment lost 7 bases, leaving 5 bases of the junction unmatched. Germline loops: CDR1 GTSNPN, CDR2 SVGIG (reference sequence). The CDR3 here is CALQGVATNEKLFF. The CDR3 DNA follows: TGTGCCTTGCAGGGGGTGGCAACTAATGAAAAACTGTTTTTT.

The CDR3 nucleotides read TGTGCCAGCAAACGGGAGGGCAAAGGTGAAGCTTTCTTT. This gives the protein CASKREGKGEAFF. V usage is TRBV2 and J usage is TRBJ1-1; unclear D gene. CDR3 length: 13 amino acids. The germline V gene has CDR1 SNHLY and CDR2 FYNNEI. The germline V and J ends were trimmed by 7 bases and 7 bases, with 16 bases remaining between them.

The chain carries TRBV6-1 and TRBJ2-1; D unresolved. CDR1 is MNHNS and CDR2 is SASEGT in the germline V gene. Trimming took 1 base from V and 7 from J, leaving 11 bases between them. This CDR3 has 14 residues. This CDR3 reads CASSEDSESNEQFF. For the CDR3, the DNA is TGTGCCAGCAGTGAAGACTCCGAAAGTAATGAGCAGTTCTTC.

The chain is built from TRBV29-1 and TRBJ1-5; D is undetermined. This CDR3 region has 12 residues. Germline CDR1 is SQVTM and CDR2 is ANQGSEA. The germline V and J ends were trimmed by 4 bases and 6 bases, with 10 bases remaining between them. CDR3 residues: CSVGEVGQPQHF. CDR3 nucleotides: TGCAGCGTTGGGGAGGTCGGTCAGCCCCAGCATTTT. Variable domain in full (rest from reference TRBV29-1 and TRBJ1-5): SAVISQKPSRDICQRGTSLTIQCQVDSQVTMMFWYRQQPGQSLTLIATANQGSEATYESGFVIDKFPISRPNLTFSTLTVSNMSPEDSSIYLCSVGEVGQPQHFGDGTRLSIL.

This rearrangement joins TRBV5-6 to TRBJ2-3; 7 bases line up with TRBD1. Germline trimming cut 2 bases from V and 0 bases from J; bases unmatched to any gene: 9. The CDR3 spans 17 residues. Germline V gene lookup returns CDR1 SGHDT and CDR2 YYEEEE. In DNA form, the CDR3 reads TGTGCCAGCAGCTTTGGGCCGGGACAGTTTAGCACAGATACGCAGTATTTT. Translated, it gives CASSFGPGQFSTDTQYF.

The rearrangement uses TRBV14 and TRBJ2-7; TRBD2 matches 12 bases. The CDR3 length is 15 residues. Germline V gene data show CDR1 as SGHDN and CDR2 as FVKESK. J gave up 6 bases and V 2 bases, and 5 bases lay outside the gene matches. The CDR3 coding sequence is TGTGCCAGCAGCCAATTACCTAGCGGGGGGGTCGAGCAGTACTTC. As protein: CASSQLPSGGVEQYF.

The CDR3 DNA sequence: TGTGCCAGCTCACCGGACACTGGGGCCAACGTCCTGACTTTC. Amino acids: CASSPDTGANVLTF. This chain connects TRBV18 to TRBJ2-6; TRBD1 is a possible D gene (5 bases). CDR3 length equals 14 residues. Germline CDR1 KGHSH, CDR2 LQKENI. The germline V and J ends were trimmed by 3 bases and 2 bases, with 5 bases remaining between them.

The rearrangement uses TRBV18 and TRBJ2-1; 9 nucleotides align to TRBD2. V trimming: 2 bases; J trimming: 9 bases; junction bases outside the gene matches: 8. The CDR3 runs 15 residues. Germline assignment: CDR1 KGHSH and CDR2 LQKENI. CDR3 in DNA: TGTGCCAGCTCACCAGGAGGACTAGCGAGGAGTGAGCAGTTCTTC. Encoded protein: CASSPGGLARSEQFF.

V is TRBV1 and J is TRBJ1-5; the table names TRBD1, a call not compared with the DNA. TRBV1 is designated a pseudogene. The CDR3 sequence is 14 residues long. CDR3: CTSSQGERGQPQHF. The CDR3 DNA reads TGCACCAGCAGCCAAGGAGAAAGGGGTCAGCCCCAGCATTTT.

The chain joins TRBV2 to TRBJ2-1; TRBD2 aligns across 10 bases. From germline, CDR1 is SNHLY and CDR2 FYNNEI. The V gene end was trimmed by 7 bases and the J gene end by 10 bases; junction bases not matched to a gene: 16. The CDR3 extends over 16 amino acids. The CDR3 DNA reads as TGTGCCAGCATCCCGACTAGCGGGCATACCACGGGGGAGCAGTTCTTC. Residues: CASIPTSGHTTGEQFF.

The chain recombines TRBV5-1 with TRBJ2-2; 7 positions match TRBD1. The V gene's germline CDR1 is SGHRS and CDR2 YFSETQ. The V segment lost 4 bases and the J segment 3 bases; nucleotides outside the gene matches: 3. The CDR3 length is 14 residues. In nucleotides, the CDR3 is TGCGCCAGCAGCCTAACAGGGGACACCGGGGAGCTGTTTTTT. Its translation: CASSLTGDTGELFF.

This chain joins TRBV13 and TRBJ2-2, with a weak D call TRBD1 (6 bases). This CDR3 has 16 amino acids. Trimming removed 4 bases at V and 3 bases at J, with 15 bases between. Looked up from germline, CDR1 is PRHDT and CDR2 is FYEKMQ (reference sequence). The CDR3 here is CASSSDPDSYTGELFF. In nucleotides, the CDR3 is TGTGCCAGCAGCTCAGACCCGGACAGCTACACCGGGGAGCTGTTTTTT.

The CDR3 nucleotides are TGCGCCAGCAGCCAAGATAAACTGGAGGATGAAAAACTGTTTTTT. Protein sequence: CASSQDKLEDEKLFF. This rearrangement joins TRBV4-1 to TRBJ1-4, with unresolved D. Germline CDR1 MGHRA, CDR2 YSYEKL. The CDR3 is 15 residues long. The V and J ends lost 0 bases and 6 bases respectively, with 11 bases between them.

The chain recombines TRBV28 with TRBJ1-1, with D uncertain. CDR1 and CDR2 (germline): MDHEN, SYDVKM. The V gene lost 3 bases and the J gene lost 3 bases, with 8 bases spanning the gap. There are 13 residues in the CDR3. The CDR3 protein is CASSFGRHTEAFF. As DNA, the CDR3 is TGTGCCAGCAGTTTCGGGAGGCACACTGAAGCTTTCTTT.

This clone was seen a few times. The CDR3 region has the DNA TGTGCCACCAGTGATGTGACTAGCGGGGGGACCGGGGAGCTGTTTTTT. Protein sequence: CATSDVTSGGTGELFF. V and J are TRBV24-1 and TRBJ2-2; 13 bases line up with TRBD2. After removal of 3 bases from V and 5 bases from J, the junction contained 2 bases not matched to a gene. This CDR3 has 16 amino acids. Germline CDR1 KGHDR, CDR2 SFDVKD.

This chain joins TRBV7-9 and TRBJ2-7, with TRBD1 matching over 11 bases. CDR1 is SEHNR and CDR2 is FQNEAQ in the germline V gene (reference sequence). V gave up 5 bases and J gave up 5 bases; unmatched junction bases: 5. There are 14 residues in the CDR3. The CDR3 DNA is TGTGCCAGCAGCACATGGACAGGGGGCGACGAGCAGTACTTC. Translating it yields CASSTWTGGDEQYF.

J is TRBJ2-3 and V is TRBV14; TRBD2 aligns across 13 bases. This CDR3 has 15 amino acids. CDR1 is SGHDN, CDR2 FVKESK, per germline. Trimming at V came to 3 bases and at J to 6 bases, leaving 3 bases not matched to a gene. The CDR3 region is CASSQGLAGMDTQYF. The CDR3 DNA reads as TGTGCCAGCAGCCAGGGACTAGCGGGAATGGATACGCAGTATTTT.

This sequence joins TRBV6-5 and TRBJ1-4, with 7 bases that match TRBD1. This CDR3 is 14 amino acids long. J gave up 8 bases and V 6 bases, and 9 bases lay outside the gene matches. Germline-derived CDR1 and CDR2 are MNHEY and SVGAGI. The CDR3 DNA is TGTGCCAGCAGCCCCCGACAGGGTAACGAAAAACTGTTTTTT. Residues: CASSPRQGNEKLFF.

This rearrangement joins TRBV19 to TRBJ1-1; D ambiguous. Trimming pared 9 bases from V and 0 bases from J, leaving 8 bases between. The CDR3 spans 12 residues. Germline-derived CDR1 and CDR2 are LNHDA and SQIVND (reference sequence). The DNA for the CDR3 is TGTGCCAGCCAAACGGTGAACACTGAAGCTTTCTTT. As protein: CASQTVNTEAFF.

The chain couples TRBV29-1 to TRBJ2-7; TRBD1 agrees at 8 bases. This CDR3 contains 15 residues. Germline-derived CDR1 and CDR2 are SQVTM and ANQGSEA. J gave up 3 bases and V 0 bases, and 7 bases lay outside the gene matches. The CDR3 DNA reads TGCAGCGTTGAAGACCCGACAGGGGCCCTCTACGAGCAGTACTTC. Amino acid sequence: CSVEDPTGALYEQYF.

The chain joins TRBV5-1 to TRBJ1-6, with TRBD1 as a possible D gene (6 bases). Germline values: CDR1 SGHRS, CDR2 YFSETQ. The V end lost 5 bases, the J end lost 10 bases, and 19 bases lay between the germline ends. The CDR3 spans 15 residues. CDR3 residues: CASRPGVRLGSPLHF. DNA for the CDR3: TGCGCCAGCAGGCCAGGGGTCAGATTGGGATCACCCCTCCACTTT.

The chain couples TRBV24-1 to TRBJ2-2, with D unclear. The CDR3 spans 14 residues. The germline V gene encodes CDR1 KGHDR and CDR2 SFDVKD. The V end was cut by 4 bases, the J end by 6 bases, with 11 bases between. CDR3 DNA sequence: TGTGCCACCAGTGAAACGGCGCTAGCCGGGGAGCTGTTTTTT. Translated, it gives CATSETALAGELFF.